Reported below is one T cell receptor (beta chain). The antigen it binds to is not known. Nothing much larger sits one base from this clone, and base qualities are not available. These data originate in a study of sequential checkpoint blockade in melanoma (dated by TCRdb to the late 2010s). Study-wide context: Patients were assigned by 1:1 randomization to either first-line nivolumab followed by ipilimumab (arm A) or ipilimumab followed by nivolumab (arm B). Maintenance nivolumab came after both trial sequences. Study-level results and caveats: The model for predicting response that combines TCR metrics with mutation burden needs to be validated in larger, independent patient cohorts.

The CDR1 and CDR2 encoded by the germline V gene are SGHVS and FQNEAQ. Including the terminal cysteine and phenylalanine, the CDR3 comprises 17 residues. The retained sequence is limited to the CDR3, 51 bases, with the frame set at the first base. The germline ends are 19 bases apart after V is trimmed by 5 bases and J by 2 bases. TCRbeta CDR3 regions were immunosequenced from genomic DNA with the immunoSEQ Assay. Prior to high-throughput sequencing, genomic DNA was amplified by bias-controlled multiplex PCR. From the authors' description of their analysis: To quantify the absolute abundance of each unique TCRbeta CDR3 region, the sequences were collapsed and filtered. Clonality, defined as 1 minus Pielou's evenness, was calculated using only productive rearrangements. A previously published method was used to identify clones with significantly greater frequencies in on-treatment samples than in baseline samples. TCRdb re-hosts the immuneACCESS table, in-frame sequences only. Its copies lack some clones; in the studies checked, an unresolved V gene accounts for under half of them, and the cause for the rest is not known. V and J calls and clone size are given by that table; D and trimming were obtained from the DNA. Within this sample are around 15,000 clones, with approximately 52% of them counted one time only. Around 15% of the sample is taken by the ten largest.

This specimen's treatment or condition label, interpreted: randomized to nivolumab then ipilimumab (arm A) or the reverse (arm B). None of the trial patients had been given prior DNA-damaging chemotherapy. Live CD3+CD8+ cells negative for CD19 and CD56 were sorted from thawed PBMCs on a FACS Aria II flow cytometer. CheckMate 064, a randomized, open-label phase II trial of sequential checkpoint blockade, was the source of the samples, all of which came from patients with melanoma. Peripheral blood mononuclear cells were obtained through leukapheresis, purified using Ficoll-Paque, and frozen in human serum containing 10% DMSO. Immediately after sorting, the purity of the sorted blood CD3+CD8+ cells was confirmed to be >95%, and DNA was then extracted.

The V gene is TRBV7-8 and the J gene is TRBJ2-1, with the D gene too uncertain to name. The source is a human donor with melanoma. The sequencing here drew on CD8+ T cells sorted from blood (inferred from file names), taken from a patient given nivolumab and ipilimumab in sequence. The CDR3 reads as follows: CASSPYSQVYTYNEQFF. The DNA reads TGTGCCAGCAGCCCCTACTCCCAGGTCTATACCTACAATGAGCAGTTCTTC.